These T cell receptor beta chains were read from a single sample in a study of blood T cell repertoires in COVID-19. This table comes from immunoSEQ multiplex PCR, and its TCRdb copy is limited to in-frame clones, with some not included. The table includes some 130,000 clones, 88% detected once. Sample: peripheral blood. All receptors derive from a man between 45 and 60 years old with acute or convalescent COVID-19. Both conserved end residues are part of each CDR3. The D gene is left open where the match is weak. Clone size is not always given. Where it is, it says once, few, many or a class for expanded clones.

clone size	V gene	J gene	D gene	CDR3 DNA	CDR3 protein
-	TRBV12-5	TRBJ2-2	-	TGTGCTAGTGGTTTGGTACTCGGGAGTAGGACAACAAACACCGGGGAGCTGTTTTTT	CASGLVLGSRTTNTGELFF
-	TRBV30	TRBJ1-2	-	TGTGCCTGGGACTGGGGGGACGATGGCTACACCTTC	CAWDWGDDGYTF
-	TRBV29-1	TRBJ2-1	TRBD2	TGCAGCGTTGAGCGGGGGGGATACAATGAGCAGTTCTTC	CSVERGGYNEQFF
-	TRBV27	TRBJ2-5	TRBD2	TGTGCCAGCAGTTTATTCGGACTAGCGGGAGACCAAGAGACCCAGTACTTC	CASSLFGLAGDQETQYF
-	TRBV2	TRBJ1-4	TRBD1	TGTGCCAGCAGCGCCACAGGGGGAACTAATGAAAAACTGTTTTTT	CASSATGGTNEKLFF
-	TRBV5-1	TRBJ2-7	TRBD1	TGCGCCAGCAGCCCCGAGGTAAGGGACAGGGCCTACGAGCAGTACTTC	CASSPEVRDRAYEQYF
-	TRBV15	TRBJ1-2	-	TGTGCCACCAGCAGAGATAGGGTCCTGGGGAGCTATGGCTACACCTTC	CATSRDRVLGSYGYTF
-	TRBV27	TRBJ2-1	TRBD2	TGTGCCAGCAGTGTCCTAGCGGGAGCCCCATCCTACAATGAGCAGTTCTTC	CASSVLAGAPSYNEQFF
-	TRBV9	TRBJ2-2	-	TGTGCCAGCAGTTTGGGGGGATCGAACACCGGGGAGCTGTTTTTT	CASSLGGSNTGELFF
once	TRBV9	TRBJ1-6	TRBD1	TGTGCCAGCAGCGGACAGGGCTATAATTCACCCCTCCACTTT	CASSGQGYNSPLHF
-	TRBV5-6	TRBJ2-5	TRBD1	TGTGCCAGCAGCCATCCCGGACAGGGAGAGACCCAGTACTTC	CASSHPGQGETQYF
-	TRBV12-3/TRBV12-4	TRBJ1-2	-	TGTGCCAGCAGTCAGGGGATCAGCTATGGCTACACCTTC	CASSQGISYGYTF
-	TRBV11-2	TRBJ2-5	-	TGTGCCAGCAGCTTAGATCCTGGCAGACAAGAGACCCAGTACTTC	CASSLDPGRQETQYF
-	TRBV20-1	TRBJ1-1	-	TGCAGCCCGGGTAGCACTGAAGCTTTCTTT	CSPGSTEAFF
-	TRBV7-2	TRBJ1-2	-	TGTGCCAGCAGTTGGTTGGGCCCGGCTAACGGCTACACCTTC	CASSWLGPANGYTF
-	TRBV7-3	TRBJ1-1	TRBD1	TGTGCCAGCAGCGTCCGACAGGGAAACACTGAAGCTTTCTTT	CASSVRQGNTEAFF
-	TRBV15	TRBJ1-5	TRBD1	TGTGCCACCAGCAGAGGGGGACAGGGATTCAATCAGCCCCAGCATTTT	CATSRGGQGFNQPQHF
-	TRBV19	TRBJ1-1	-	TGTGCCCCCATCGGGAGGTCTACAAAAGGGAACACTGAAGCTTTCTTT	CAPIGRSTKGNTEAFF
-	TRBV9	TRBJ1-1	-	TGTGCCAGCAGCGTAGTTGAGGGGAGGGCTTTCTTT	CASSVVEGRAFF
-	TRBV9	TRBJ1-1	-	TGTGCCAGCAGCACACGAACAGAGATGAACACTGAAGCTTTCTTT	CASSTRTEMNTEAFF
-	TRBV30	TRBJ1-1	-	TGTGCCTGGGAGAAAAAAGGGGGGAACACTGAAGCTTTCTTT	CAWEKKGGNTEAFF
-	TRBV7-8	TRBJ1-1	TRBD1	TGTGCCAGCAGCGACAGGGGGCTTGACACTGAAGCTTTCTTT	CASSDRGLDTEAFF
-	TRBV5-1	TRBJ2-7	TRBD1	TGCGCCAGCAGCTTGGTTGGACAGGCCCGTCAAGAACCTTACGAGCAGTACTTC	CASSLVGQARQEPYEQYF
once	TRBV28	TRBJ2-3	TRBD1	TGTGCCAGCAGTTTAGGAACAGGGGGCGACACAGATACGCAGTATTTT	CASSLGTGGDTDTQYF
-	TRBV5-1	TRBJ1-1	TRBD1	TGCGCCAGCAGCTTTGGTCATGGACAGGGCACTGAAGCTTTCTTT	CASSFGHGQGTEAFF
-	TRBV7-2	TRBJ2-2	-	TGTGCCAGCAGCTTTTCGGGGAACACCGGGGAGCTGTTTTTT	CASSFSGNTGELFF
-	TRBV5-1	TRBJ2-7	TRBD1	TGCGCCAGCAGCTTGGATTACAGGGGCTACGAGCAGTACTTC	CASSLDYRGYEQYF
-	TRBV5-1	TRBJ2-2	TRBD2	TGCGCCAGCAGCTTGACCCCGACTAGCGGGAACACCGGGGAGCTGTTTTTT	CASSLTPTSGNTGELFF
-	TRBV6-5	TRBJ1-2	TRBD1	TGTGCCAGCAGTCCCGGGACAGGACTGGATGGCTACACCTTC	CASSPGTGLDGYTF
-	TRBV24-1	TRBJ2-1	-	TGTGCCACCAGTGATTCCGGGGGCGGGGGTCCCTCGGCAAAGTTCTTC	CATSDSGGGGPSAKFF
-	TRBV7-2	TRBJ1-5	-	TGTGCCAGCAGCTTAGGGCCAGGTCAGAATCAGCCCCAGCATTTT	CASSLGPGQNQPQHF
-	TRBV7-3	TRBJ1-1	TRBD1	TGTGCCAGCAGTCGACAGGGCGACACTGAAGCTTTCTTT	CASSRQGDTEAFF
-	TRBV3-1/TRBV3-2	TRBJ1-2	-	TGTGCCAGCAGTCAAGGACAGCCTTACTATGGCTACACCTTC	CASSQGQPYYGYTF
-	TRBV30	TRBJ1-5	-	TGTGCCTGGAGTGCGACAGGCTCGTCCCAGCCCCAGCATTTT	CAWSATGSSQPQHF
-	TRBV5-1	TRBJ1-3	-	TGCGCCAGCAGCTTGGAACGGGGAGGTACTGGAAACACCATATATTTT	CASSLERGGTGNTIYF
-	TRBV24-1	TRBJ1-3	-	TGTGCCACCAGTTCGTCTGGAAACACCATATATTTT	CATSSSGNTIYF
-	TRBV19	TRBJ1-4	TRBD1	TGTGCCAGTAGTAGGACAGGCCCGGGGGCAAAACTGTTTTTT	CASSRTGPGAKLFF
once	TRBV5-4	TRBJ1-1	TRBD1	TGTGCCAGCAGCTCTCCGGGACAGGGGAACACTGAAGCTTTCTTT	CASSSPGQGNTEAFF
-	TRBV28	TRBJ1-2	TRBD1	TGTGCCAGCAGTTTAGGGCAGGGGGCGCATGGCTACACCTTC	CASSLGQGAHGYTF
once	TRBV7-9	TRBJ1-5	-	TGTGCCAGCAGCTTAATAGGGGATCAGCCCCAGCATTTT	CASSLIGDQPQHF
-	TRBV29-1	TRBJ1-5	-	TGCAGCGTTGGAAGGGGTGGTCAGCCCCAGCATTTT	CSVGRGGQPQHF
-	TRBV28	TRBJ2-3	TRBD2	TGTGCCAGCAGCAGCGGGAGCCAAGATACGCAGTATTTT	CASSSGSQDTQYF
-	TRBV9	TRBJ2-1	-	TGTGCCAGCAGCCTTCGGGGCTCCTACAATGAGCAGTTCTTC	CASSLRGSYNEQFF
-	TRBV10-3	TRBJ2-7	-	TGTGCCATCAGTAAACTCGAGGCTACGCCCTTCGGCGAGCAGTACTTC	CAISKLEATPFGEQYF
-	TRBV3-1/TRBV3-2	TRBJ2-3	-	TGTGCCAGCAGCCATACGGCAGATACGCAGTATTTT	CASSHTADTQYF
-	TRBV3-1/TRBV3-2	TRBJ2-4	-	TGTGCCAGCAGCTTCCAGCGGGCAGTTCTTGGGGGCATTCAGTACTTC	CASSFQRAVLGGIQYF
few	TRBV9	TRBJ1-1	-	TGTGCCAGCAGCGTCAGTTCGGGGGGCGCGGGGACTGAAGCTTTCTTT	CASSVSSGGAGTEAFF
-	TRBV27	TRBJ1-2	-	TGTGCCAGCAGTCTTGGGGGCTGGGGACGCTATGGCTACACCTTC	CASSLGGWGRYGYTF
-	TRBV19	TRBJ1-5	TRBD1	TGTGCCAGTAGTGTCCGACAGGGAGGATATCAGCCCCAGCATTTT	CASSVRQGGYQPQHF